The sequence of this T cell receptor beta chain was determined in a study of cytomegalovirus exposure and HLA in healthy donors. As for the study in general: The approximately 670 first-cohort repertoires and the roughly 120 validation repertoires shared the same platform, a later analysis reported.

V was pared by 4 bases and J by 5 bases, with 10 bases of the junction left unmatched. CDR3 size: 15 residues. Germline V lookup: CDR1 SEHNR, CDR2 FQNEAQ (reference sequence). Study findings and constraints: The study put 150 to 200 TCR beta chains on its list as cytomegalovirus-associated. Published work reported that the classifier diagnosed cytomegalovirus status with high specificity and sensitivity.

Points on this clone: Its specificity is unknown.

The method was immunoSEQ multiplex PCR; TCRdb's version includes in-frame clones alone and lacks a portion of them. The sample contains 60,000 to 90,000 clones, around 94% of which appear only once. The source material was PBMCs. The chain is built from TRBV7-9 and TRBJ2-7; 8 nucleotides match TRBD1. The receptor was isolated from a woman under 30 in good health and CMV-seronegative. The CDR3: CASSSGQGMVNEQYF. CDR3 nucleotides: TGTGCCAGCAGCTCCGGACAGGGTATGGTCAACGAGCAGTACTTC.